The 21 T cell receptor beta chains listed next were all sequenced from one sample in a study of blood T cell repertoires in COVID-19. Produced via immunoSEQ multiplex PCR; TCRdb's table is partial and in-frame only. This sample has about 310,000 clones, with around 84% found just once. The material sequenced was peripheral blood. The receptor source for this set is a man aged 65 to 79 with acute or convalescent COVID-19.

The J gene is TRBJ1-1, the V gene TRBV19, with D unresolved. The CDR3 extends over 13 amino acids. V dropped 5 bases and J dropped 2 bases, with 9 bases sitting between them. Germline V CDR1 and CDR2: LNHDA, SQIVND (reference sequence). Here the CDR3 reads CASSQTGNTEAFF. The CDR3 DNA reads TGTGCCAGTAGTCAAACGGGAAACACTGAAGCTTTCTTT.

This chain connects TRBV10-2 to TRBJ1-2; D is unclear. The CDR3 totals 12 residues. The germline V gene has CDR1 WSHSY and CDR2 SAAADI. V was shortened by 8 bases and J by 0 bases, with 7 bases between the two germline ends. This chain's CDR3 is CASWAANYGYTF. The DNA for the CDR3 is TGCGCCAGCTGGGCCGCTAACTATGGCTACACCTTC.

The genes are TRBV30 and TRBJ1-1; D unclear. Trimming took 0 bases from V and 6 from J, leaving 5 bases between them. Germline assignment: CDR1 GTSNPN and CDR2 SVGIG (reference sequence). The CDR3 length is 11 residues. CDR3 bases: TGTGCCTGGAGTGTTGACTCTGAAGCTTTCTTT. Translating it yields CAWSVDSEAFF.

CDR3 sequence: CASSSRTSGGASYNEQFF. In DNA, the CDR3 is TGCGCCAGCAGCTCGAGGACTAGCGGGGGGGCGTCATACAATGAGCAGTTCTTC. This sequence joins TRBV5-1 and TRBJ2-1, with 15 bases matching TRBD2. This CDR3 spans 18 amino acids. The germline V gene encodes CDR1 SGHRS and CDR2 YFSETQ. The ends lost 3 bases at V and 4 bases at J; junction bases unmatched: 8. Full variable domain (outside the CDR3, taken from reference TRBV5-1 and TRBJ2-1): KAGVTQTPRYLIKTRGQQVTLSCSPISGHRSVSWYQQTPGQGLQFLFEYFSETQRNKGNFPGRFSGRQFSNSRSEMNVSTLELGDSALYLCASSSRTSGGASYNEQFFGPGTRLTVL.

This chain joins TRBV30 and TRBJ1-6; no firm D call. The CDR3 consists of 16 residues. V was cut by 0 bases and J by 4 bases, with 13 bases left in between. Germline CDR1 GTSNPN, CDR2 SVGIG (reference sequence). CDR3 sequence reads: CAWSVARSSYNSPLHF. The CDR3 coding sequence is TGTGCCTGGAGTGTGGCGCGGTCGAGTTATAATTCACCCCTCCACTTT.

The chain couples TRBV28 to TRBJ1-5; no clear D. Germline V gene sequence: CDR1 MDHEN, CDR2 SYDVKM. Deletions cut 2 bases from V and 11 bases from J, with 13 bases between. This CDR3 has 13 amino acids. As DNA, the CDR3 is TGTGCCAGCAGTTTAGGGCAGGCTCCTTCCCAGCATTTT. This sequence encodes CASSLGQAPSQHF. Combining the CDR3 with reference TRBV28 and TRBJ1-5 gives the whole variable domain DVKVTQSSRYLVKRTGEKVFLECVQDMDHENMFWYRQDPGLGLRLIYFSYDVKMKEKGDIPEGYSVSREKKERFSLILESASTNQTSMYLCASSLGQAPSQHFGDGTRLSIL.

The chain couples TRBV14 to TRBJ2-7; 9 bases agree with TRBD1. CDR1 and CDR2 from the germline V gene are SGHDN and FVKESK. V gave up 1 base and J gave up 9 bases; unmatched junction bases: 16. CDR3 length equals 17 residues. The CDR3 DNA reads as TGTGCCAGCAGCCAAGGGCAGGCTTGGAGACAGGGGGTAACGCAGTACTTC. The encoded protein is CASSQGQAWRQGVTQYF.

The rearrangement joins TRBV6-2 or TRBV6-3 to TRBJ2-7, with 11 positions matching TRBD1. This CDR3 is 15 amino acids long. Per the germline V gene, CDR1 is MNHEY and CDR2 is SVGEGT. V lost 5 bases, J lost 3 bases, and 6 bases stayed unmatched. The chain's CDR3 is CASSQGQGGFYEQYF. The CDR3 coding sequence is TGTGCCAGCAGTCAGGGACAGGGGGGATTCTACGAGCAGTACTTC.

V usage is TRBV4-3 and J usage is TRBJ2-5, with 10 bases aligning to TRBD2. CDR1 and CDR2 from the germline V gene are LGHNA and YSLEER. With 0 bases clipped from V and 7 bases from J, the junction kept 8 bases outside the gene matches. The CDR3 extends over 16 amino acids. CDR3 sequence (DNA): TGCGCCAGCAGCCAAGATTCTACTAGCGGGATATGGACCCAGTACTTC. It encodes CASSQDSTSGIWTQYF.

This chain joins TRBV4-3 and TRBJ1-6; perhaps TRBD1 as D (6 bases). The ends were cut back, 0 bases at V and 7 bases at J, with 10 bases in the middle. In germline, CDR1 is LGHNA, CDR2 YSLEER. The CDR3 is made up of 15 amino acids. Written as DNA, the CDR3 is TGCGCCAGCAGCCAAGAACGGCAGGGGAATTCACCCCTCCACTTT. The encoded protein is CASSQERQGNSPLHF.

The CDR3 bases are TGTGCCAGCAGCTTAGTAGGGACTAGCGGGACCAATGAGCAGTTCTTC. As protein: CASSLVGTSGTNEQFF. V usage is TRBV7-2 and J usage is TRBJ2-1; 13 nucleotides match TRBD2. Germline V gene sequence: CDR1 SGHTA, CDR2 FQGNSA. CDR3 length equals 16 residues. J gave up 6 bases and V 1 base, and 3 bases lay outside the gene matches.

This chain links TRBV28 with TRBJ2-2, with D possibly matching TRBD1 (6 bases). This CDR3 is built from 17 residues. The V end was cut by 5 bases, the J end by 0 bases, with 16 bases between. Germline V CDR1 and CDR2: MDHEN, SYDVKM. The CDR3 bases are TGTGCCAGCAGTCCACAAACAGGGCGCCCGAACACCGGGGAGCTGTTTTTT. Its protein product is CASSPQTGRPNTGELFF.

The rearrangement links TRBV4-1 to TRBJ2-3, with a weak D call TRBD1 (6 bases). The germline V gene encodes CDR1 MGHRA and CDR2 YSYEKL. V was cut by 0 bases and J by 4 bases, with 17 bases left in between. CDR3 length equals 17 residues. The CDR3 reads CASSQERAGAAADTQYF. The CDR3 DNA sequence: TGCGCCAGCAGCCAAGAAAGGGCAGGGGCCGCGGCAGATACGCAGTATTTT.

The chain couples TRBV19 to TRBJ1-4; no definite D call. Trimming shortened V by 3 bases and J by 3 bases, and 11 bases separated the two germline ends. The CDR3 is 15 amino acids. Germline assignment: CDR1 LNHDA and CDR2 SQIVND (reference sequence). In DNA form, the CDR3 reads TGTGCCAGTAGTATCGGGAGGGTTCCTAATGAAAAACTGTTTTTT. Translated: CASSIGRVPNEKLFF. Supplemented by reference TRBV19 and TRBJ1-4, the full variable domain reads DGGITQSPKYLFRKEGQNVTLSCEQNLNHDAMYWYRQDPGQGLRLIYYSQIVNDFQKGDIAEGYSVSREKKESFPLTVTSAQKNPTAFYLCASSIGRVPNEKLFFGSGTQLSVL.

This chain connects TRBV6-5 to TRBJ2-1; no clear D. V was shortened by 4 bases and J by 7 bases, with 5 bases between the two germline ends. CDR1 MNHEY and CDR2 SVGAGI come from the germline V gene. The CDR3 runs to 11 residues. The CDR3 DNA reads TGTGCCAGCAGTTCATTGAATGAGCAGTTCTTC. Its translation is CASSSLNEQFF.

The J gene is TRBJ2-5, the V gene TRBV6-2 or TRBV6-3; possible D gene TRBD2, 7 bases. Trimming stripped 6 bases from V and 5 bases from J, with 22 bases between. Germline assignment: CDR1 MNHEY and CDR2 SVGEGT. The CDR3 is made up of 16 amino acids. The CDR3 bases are TGTGCCAGCAGCCCCCAGCTCCCGGGGGGCGGGGAGACCCAGTACTTC. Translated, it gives CASSPQLPGGGETQYF.

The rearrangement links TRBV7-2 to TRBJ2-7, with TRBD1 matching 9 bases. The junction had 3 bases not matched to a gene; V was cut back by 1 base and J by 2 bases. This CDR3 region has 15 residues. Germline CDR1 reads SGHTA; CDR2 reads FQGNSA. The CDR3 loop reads CASSLVGTGTYEQYF. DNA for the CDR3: TGTGCCAGCAGCTTAGTAGGGACAGGGACCTACGAGCAGTACTTC.

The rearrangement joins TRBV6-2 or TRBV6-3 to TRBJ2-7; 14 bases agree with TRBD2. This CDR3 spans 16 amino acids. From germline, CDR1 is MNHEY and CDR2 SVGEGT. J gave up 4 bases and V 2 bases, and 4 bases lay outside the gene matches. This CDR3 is CASSYGGLAGAYEQYF. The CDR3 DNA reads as TGTGCCAGCAGTTACGGGGGACTAGCGGGGGCTTACGAGCAGTACTTC.

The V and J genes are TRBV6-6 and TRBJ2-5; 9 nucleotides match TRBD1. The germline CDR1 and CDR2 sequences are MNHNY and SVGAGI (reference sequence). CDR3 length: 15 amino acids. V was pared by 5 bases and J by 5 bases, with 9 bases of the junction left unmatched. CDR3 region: CASSGTGQLRETQYF. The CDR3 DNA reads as TGTGCCAGCAGTGGGACAGGGCAGCTCCGGGAGACCCAGTACTTC.

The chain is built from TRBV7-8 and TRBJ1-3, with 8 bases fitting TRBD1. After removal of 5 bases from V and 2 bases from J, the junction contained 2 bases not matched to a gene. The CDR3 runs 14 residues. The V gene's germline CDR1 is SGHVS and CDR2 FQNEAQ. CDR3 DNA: TGTGCCAGCAGCCAACAGGGGGCTGGAAACACCATATATTTT. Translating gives CASSQQGAGNTIYF.

As DNA, the CDR3 is TGTGCCAGTAGTGAAACAGGGGGTGCCTCCTACGAGCAGTACTTC. It is translated as CASSETGGASYEQYF. This sequence joins TRBV19 and TRBJ2-7, with TRBD1 matching 8 bases. V lost 5 bases and J lost 0; bases outside the gene matches: 6. The germline gives CDR1 LNHDA, CDR2 SQIVND (reference sequence). The length of the CDR3 is 15 residues.